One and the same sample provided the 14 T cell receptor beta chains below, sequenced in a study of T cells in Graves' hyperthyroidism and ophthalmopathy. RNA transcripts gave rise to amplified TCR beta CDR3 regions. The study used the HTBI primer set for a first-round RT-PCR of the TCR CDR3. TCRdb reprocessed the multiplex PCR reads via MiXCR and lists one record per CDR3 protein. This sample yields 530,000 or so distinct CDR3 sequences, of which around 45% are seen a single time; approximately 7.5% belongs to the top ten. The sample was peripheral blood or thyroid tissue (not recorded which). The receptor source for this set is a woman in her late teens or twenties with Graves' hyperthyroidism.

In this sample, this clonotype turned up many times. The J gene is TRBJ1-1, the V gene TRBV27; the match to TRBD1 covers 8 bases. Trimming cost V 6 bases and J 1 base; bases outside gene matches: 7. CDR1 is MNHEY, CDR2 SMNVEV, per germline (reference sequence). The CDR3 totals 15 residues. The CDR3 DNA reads TGTGCCAGCAGGCGTCCCGGGACAGGGAACACTGAAGCTTTCTTT. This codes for CASRRPGTGNTEAFF.

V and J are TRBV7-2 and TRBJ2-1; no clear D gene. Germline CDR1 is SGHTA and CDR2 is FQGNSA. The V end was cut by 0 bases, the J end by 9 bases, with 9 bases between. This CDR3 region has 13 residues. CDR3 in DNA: TGTGCCAGCAGCTTAGCTTTTTCGGGTGAGCAGTTCTTC. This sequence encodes CASSLAFSGEQFF. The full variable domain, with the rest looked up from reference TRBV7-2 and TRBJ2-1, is GAGVSQSPSNKVTEKGKDVELRCDPISGHTALYWYRQSLGQGLEFLIYFQGNSAPDKSGLPSDRFSAERTGGSVSTLTIQRTQQEDSAVYLCASSLAFSGEQFFGPGTRLTVL.

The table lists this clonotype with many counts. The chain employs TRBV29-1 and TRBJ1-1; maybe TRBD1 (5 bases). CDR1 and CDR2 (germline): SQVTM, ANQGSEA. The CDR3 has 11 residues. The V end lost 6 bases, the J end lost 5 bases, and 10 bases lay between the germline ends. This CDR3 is CSVAGWTEAFF. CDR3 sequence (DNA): TGCAGCGTGGCAGGGTGGACTGAAGCTTTCTTT.

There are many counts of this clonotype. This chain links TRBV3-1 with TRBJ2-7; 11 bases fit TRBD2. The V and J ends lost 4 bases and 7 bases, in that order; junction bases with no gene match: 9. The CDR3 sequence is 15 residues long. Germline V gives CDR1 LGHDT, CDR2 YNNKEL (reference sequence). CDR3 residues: CASSRASGRSGEQYF. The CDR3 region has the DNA TGTGCCAGCAGCCGAGCTAGCGGGAGGTCTGGGGAGCAGTACTTC.

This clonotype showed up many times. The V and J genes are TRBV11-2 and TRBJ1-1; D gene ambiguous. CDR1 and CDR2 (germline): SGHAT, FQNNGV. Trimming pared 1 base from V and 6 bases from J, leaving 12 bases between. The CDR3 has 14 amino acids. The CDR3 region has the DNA TGTGCCAGCAGCTTAGTTGGGCTTACACCTGAAGCTTTCTTT. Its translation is CASSLVGLTPEAFF.

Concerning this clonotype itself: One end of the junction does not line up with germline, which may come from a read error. CDR3 region: CATQGQNTEAFF. The CDR3, as DNA: TGTGCCACCCAGGGGCAGAACACTGAGGCTTTCTTT. The gene calls are TRBV25-1 and TRBJ1-1; weak D call: TRBD1 (6 bases). The CDR3 runs to 12 residues. Germline CDR1 reads MGHDK; CDR2 reads SYGVNS.

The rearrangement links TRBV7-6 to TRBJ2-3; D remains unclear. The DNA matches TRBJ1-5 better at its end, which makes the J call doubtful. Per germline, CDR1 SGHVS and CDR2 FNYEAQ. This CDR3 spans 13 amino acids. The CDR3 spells CASSPFGGDTQHF. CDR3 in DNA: TGTGCCAGCAGCCCCTTTGGCGGAGATACGCAGCATTTT.

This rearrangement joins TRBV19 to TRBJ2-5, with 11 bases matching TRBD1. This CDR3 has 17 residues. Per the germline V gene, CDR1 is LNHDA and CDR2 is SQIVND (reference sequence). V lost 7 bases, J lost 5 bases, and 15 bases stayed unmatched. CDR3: CASTTDRGLARTETQYF. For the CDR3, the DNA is TGTGCCAGTACCACGGACAGGGGGCTAGCGAGGACGGAGACCCAGTACTTC.

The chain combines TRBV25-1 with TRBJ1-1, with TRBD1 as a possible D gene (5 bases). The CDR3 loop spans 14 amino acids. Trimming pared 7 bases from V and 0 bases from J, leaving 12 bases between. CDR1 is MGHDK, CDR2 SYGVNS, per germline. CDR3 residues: CASKGNGMNTEAFF. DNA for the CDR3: TGTGCCAGCAAGGGGAACGGGATGAACACTGAAGCTTTCTTT.

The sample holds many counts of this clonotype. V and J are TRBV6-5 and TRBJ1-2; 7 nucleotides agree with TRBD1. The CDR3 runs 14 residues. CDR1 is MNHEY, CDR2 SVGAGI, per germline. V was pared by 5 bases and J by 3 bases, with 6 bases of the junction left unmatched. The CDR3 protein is CASSTGAGDYGYTF. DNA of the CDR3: TGTGCCAGCAGTACAGGGGCAGGAGACTATGGCTACACCTTC.

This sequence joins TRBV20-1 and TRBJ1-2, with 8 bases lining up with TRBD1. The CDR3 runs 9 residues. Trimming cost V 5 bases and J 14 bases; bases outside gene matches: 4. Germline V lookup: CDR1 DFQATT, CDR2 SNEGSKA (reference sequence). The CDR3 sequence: CSAQGAGTF. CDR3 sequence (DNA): TGCAGTGCTCAGGGGGCTGGAACCTTC.

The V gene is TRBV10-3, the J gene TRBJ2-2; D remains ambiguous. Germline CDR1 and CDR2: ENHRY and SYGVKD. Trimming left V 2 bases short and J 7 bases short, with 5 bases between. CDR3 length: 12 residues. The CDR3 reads CAISEGDGELFF. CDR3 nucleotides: TGTGCCATCAGTGAGGGCGACGGGGAGCTGTTTTTT.

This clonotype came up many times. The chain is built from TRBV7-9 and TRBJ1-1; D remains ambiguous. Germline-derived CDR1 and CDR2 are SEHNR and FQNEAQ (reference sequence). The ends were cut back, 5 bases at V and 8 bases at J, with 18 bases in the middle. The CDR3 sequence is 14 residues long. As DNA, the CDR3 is TGTGCCAGCAGCCGTTCGGGCGGACGGATAGAAGCTTTCTTT. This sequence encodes CASSRSGGRIEAFF.

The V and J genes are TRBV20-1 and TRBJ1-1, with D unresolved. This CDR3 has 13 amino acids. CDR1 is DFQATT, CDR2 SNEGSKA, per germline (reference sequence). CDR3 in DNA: TGCAGCTTACGACTAGTCAGGAACACTGAAGCTTTCTTT. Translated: CSLRLVRNTEAFF.